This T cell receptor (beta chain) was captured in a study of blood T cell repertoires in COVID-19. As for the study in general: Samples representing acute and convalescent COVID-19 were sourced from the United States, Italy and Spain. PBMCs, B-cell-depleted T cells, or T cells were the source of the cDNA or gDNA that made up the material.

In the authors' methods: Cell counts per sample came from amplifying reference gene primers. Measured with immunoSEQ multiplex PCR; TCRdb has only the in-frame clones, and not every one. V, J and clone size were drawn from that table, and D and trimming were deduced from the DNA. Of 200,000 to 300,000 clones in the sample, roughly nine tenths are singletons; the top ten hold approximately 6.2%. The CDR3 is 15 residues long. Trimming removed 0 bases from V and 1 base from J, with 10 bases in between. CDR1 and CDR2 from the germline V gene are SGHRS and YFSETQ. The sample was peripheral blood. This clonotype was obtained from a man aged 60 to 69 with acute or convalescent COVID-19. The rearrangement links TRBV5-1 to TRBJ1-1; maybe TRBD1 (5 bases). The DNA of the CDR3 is TGCGCCAGCAGCTTGGTGGTAGGGGCGAACACTGAAGCTTTCTTT. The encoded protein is CASSLVVGANTEAFF.